These 14 T cell receptor beta chains came from one sample sequenced in a study of CD8 T cells in Susac syndrome. An amount of RNA that ranged from roughly 0.5 to 1 ug was reverse transcribed with random hexamers. TCRdb independently ran MiXCR on the immunoSEQ multiplex PCR reads; one entry per CDR3 protein. The sample lists some 260,000 distinct CDR3 sequences, 80% to 90% seen once, with approximately 0.11% in the top ten. Sample: CD8+ T cells from PBMCs. The receptors stem from a human donor with multiple sclerosis.

The chain is built from TRBV7-9 and TRBJ1-6; D is unclear. Germline V CDR1 and CDR2: SEHNR, FQNEAQ (reference sequence). The CDR3 sequence is 15 residues long. The V end lost 2 bases, the J end lost 0 bases, and 5 bases lay between the germline ends. CDR3 in amino acids: CASSLRGSYNSPLHF. The DNA for the CDR3 is TGTGCCAGCAGCTTACGCGGCTCCTATAATTCACCCCTCCACTTT.

The J gene is TRBJ2-2, the V gene TRBV2; 9 bases fit TRBD1. This CDR3 contains 14 residues. J lost 6 bases, V lost 3 bases, and 2 bases had no gene match. Germline CDR1 SNHLY, CDR2 FYNNEI. CDR3 in amino acids: CASSDGTGSGELFF. The CDR3 DNA follows: TGTGCCAGCAGTGACGGGACAGGGTCCGGGGAGCTGTTTTTT.

The chain links TRBV28 to TRBJ2-3; 12 nucleotides line up with TRBD1. Germline values: CDR1 MDHEN, CDR2 SYDVKM. CDR3 length: 15 residues. The junction had 5 bases not matched to a gene; V was cut back by 8 bases and J by 2 bases. The CDR3, as DNA: TGTGCCAGCCTGCGGGGACAGGGGGCCACAGATACGCAGTATTTT. This encodes CASLRGQGATDTQYF.

The chain carries TRBV28 and TRBJ2-5; 10 nucleotides line up with TRBD2. V shed 5 bases and J 5 bases; nucleotides not matched to a gene: 5. CDR1 is MDHEN, CDR2 SYDVKM, per germline. The CDR3 length is 14 residues. In DNA form, the CDR3 reads TGTGCCAGCAGTCAGCGGGAGGGGATGGAGACCCAGTACTTC. This translates into CASSQREGMETQYF.

This rearrangement joins TRBV6-5 to TRBJ1-3, with D possibly matching TRBD1 (6 bases). Between the trimmed V and J ends, which lost 10 bases and 0 bases, there was a span of 16 bases. CDR1 is MNHEY and CDR2 is SVGAGI in the germline V gene. CDR3 length equals 15 residues. Here the CDR3 DNA reads TGTGCCACCTCCTTGGGGGCCAGCTCTGGAAACACCATATATTTT. It encodes CATSLGASSGNTIYF.

With respect to this clonotype: One end of the junction varies from germline; a read error may be responsible. This chain joins TRBV7-7 and TRBJ2-5; no reliable D call. CDR3 size: 12 residues. Germline CDR1 and CDR2: SSHAT and FNYEAQ (reference sequence). The CDR3 region has the DNA TGTGCTAGCAGCTTAGCCCACGGATTTAAGTACTTC. Amino acid sequence: CASSLAHGFKYF.

This rearrangement joins TRBV20-1 to TRBJ2-1, with 12 positions matching TRBD1. The V and J ends lost 6 bases and 2 bases, in that order; junction bases with no gene match: 17. CDR3 length: 19 amino acids. Germline loops: CDR1 DFQATT, CDR2 SNEGSKA (reference sequence). DNA of the CDR3: TGCAGTGCGGCCCGTTCGCCGGGACAGGGGGCGAGAGCCTACAATGAGCAGTTCTTC. Translation: CSAARSPGQGARAYNEQFF.

This clonotype was picked up a small number of times. For the CDR3, the DNA is TGCGCCAGCAGCTTGGAGCCGACGAACACTGAAGCTTTCTTT. Translated, it gives CASSLEPTNTEAFF. The chain uses TRBV5-1 and TRBJ1-1; D remains ambiguous. The germline gives CDR1 SGHRS, CDR2 YFSETQ. The CDR3 runs 14 residues. Trimming took 0 bases from V and 1 from J, leaving 7 bases between them.

The genes are TRBV28 and TRBJ2-7; D unresolved. Looked up from germline, CDR1 is MDHEN and CDR2 is SYDVKM. V shed 3 bases and J shed 5 bases, with 11 bases lying between them. CDR3 length: 13 residues. The CDR3 region has the DNA TGTGCCAGCAGTTTTCCCGAGAGCAACGAGCAGTACTTC. Its protein is CASSFPESNEQYF.

There are a few counts of this clonotype. The CDR3 sequence: CASNPAGGTYNEQFF. CDR3 sequence (DNA): TGTGCCAGCAACCCAGCGGGAGGGACCTACAATGAGCAGTTCTTC. The chain has TRBV9 and TRBJ2-1; 10 positions match TRBD2. This CDR3 contains 15 residues. V shed 6 bases and J 2 bases; nucleotides not matched to a gene: 5. Germline values: CDR1 SGDLS, CDR2 YYNGEE.

A single count supports this clonotype. The chain is built from TRBV2 and TRBJ2-3; 8 nucleotides align to TRBD2. The V segment lost 3 bases and the J segment 6 bases; nucleotides outside the gene matches: 8. Germline V gives CDR1 SNHLY, CDR2 FYNNEI. This CDR3 spans 15 amino acids. CDR3 sequence reads: CASSDLAGGVDTQYF. DNA for the CDR3: TGTGCCAGCAGTGATCTAGCGGGTGGGGTGGATACGCAGTATTTT.

CDR3 sequence reads: CASSPDRTNTGELFF. CDR3 DNA: TGTGCCAGCAGCCCGGACAGGACGAACACCGGGGAGCTGTTTTTT. The chain joins TRBV14 to TRBJ2-2; 7 bases map to TRBD1. The CDR3 sequence is 15 residues long. Germline V gene data show CDR1 as SGHDN and CDR2 as FVKESK. J was trimmed by 0 bases and V by 4 bases; bases with no gene match: 2. Based on the CDR3 plus reference TRBV14 and TRBJ2-2, the full variable domain is EAGVTQFPSHSVIEKGQTVTLRCDPISGHDNLYWYRRVMGKEIKFLLHFVKESKQDESGMPNNRFLAERTGGTYSTLKVQPAELEDSGVYFCASSPDRTNTGELFFGEGSRLTVL.

The genes are TRBV29-1 and TRBJ2-7; the D is unclear. The CDR3 covers 15 residues. The germline gives CDR1 SQVTM, CDR2 ANQGSEA. Trimming pared 0 bases from V and 3 bases from J, leaving 15 bases between. The CDR3 region is CSVEDQKGANYEQYF. CDR3 DNA: TGCAGCGTTGAAGATCAAAAGGGTGCCAACTACGAGCAGTACTTC.

This chain links TRBV12-3 or TRBV12-4 with TRBJ1-1; no clear D. The CDR3 length is 13 residues. V lost 7 bases and J 2 bases, leaving 11 bases between the germline ends. The CDR3 region is CASTSDGNTEAFF. The CDR3 DNA sequence: TGTGCCAGCACCTCGGACGGAAACACTGAAGCTTTCTTT.